This T cell receptor (beta chain) derives from a study of shared clonotypes between healthy human individuals. Across the whole study: Researchers drew samples from two women and a few men aged 18 to 49. CD8 memory received one plate per donor, CD8 naive two, CD4 memory three and CD4 naive three.

The authors split each subset's genomic DNA evenly across several immunoSEQ plates. Profiled with immunoSEQ multiplex PCR; TCRdb holds only in-frame clones, not every one. The data show some 2.1 million clones, about 95% seen once. Naive CD8 cells comprised CD45RO-negative, CCR7-positively selected cells, excluding terminally differentiated effector memory CD45RA+ cells. Trimming left V 6 bases short and J 5 bases short, with 16 bases between. Germline-derived CDR1 and CDR2 are MNHNS and SASEGT. The CDR3 has 15 amino acids. The receptor was isolated from a man aged 18 to 30 in good health. The material sequenced was naive CD8+ T cells sorted from blood. The J gene is TRBJ2-2, the V gene TRBV6-1; tentatively, D is TRBD1 (6 bases). The CDR3 DNA reads TGTGCCAGCAGGAGGAACAGGGTTGATACCGGGGAGCTGTTTTTT. It is translated as CASRRNRVDTGELFF.